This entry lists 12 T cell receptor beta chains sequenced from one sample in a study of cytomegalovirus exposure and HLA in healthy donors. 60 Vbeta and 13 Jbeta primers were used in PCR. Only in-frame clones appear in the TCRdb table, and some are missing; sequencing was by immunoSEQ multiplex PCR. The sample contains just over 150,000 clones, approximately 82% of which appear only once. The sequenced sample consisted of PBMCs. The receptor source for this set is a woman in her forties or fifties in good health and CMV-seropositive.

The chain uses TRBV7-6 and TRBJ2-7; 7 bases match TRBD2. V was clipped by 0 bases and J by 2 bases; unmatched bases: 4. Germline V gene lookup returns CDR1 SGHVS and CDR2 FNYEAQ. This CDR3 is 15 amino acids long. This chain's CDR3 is CASSLAGGFTYEQYF. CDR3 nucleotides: TGTGCCAGCAGCTTAGCGGGGGGGTTCACCTACGAGCAGTACTTC.

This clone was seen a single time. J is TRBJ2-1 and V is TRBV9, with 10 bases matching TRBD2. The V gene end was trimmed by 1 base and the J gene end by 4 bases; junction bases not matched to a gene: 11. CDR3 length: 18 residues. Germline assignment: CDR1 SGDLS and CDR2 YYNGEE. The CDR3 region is CASSVRSGGASAYNEQFF. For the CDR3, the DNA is TGTGCCAGCAGCGTAAGGAGCGGGGGGGCCTCGGCTTACAATGAGCAGTTCTTC. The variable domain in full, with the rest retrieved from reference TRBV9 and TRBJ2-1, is DSGVTQTPKHLITATGQRVTLRCSPRSGDLSVYWYQQSLDQGLQFLIQYYNGEERAKGNILERFSAQQFPDLHSELNLSSLELGDSALYFCASSVRSGGASAYNEQFFGPGTRLTVL.

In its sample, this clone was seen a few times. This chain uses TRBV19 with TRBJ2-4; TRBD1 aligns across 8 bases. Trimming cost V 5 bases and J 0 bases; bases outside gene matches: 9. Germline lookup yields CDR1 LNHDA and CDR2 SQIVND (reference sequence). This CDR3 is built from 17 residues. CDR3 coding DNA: TGTGCCAGTAGTCAGTTAGGGACAGGCGTAGCCAAAAACATTCAGTACTTC. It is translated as CASSQLGTGVAKNIQYF.

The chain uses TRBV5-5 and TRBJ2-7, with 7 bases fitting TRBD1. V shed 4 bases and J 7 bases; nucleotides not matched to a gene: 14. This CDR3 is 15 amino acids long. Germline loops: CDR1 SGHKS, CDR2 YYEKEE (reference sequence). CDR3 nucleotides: TGTGCCAGCAGCCTCCAATGGGACAGAAGATTTGAGCAGTACTTC. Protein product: CASSLQWDRRFEQYF. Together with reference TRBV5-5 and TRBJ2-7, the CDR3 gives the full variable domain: DAGVTQSPTHLIKTRGQQVTLRCSPISGHKSVSWYQQVLGQGPQFIFQYYEKEERGRGNFPDRFSARQFPNYSSELNVNALLLGDSALYLCASSLQWDRRFEQYFGPGTRLTVT.

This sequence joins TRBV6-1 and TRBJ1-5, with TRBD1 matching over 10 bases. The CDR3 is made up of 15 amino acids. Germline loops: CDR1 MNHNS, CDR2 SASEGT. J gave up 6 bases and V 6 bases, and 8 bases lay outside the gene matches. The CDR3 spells CASRDDRGRIQPQHF. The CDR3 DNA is TGTGCCAGCAGAGACGACAGGGGGCGGATTCAGCCCCAGCATTTT.

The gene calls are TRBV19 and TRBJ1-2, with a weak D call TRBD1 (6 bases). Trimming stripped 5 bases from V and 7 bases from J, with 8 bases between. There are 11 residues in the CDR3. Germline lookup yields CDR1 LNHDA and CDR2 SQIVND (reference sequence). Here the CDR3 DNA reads TGTGCCAGTAGTGGGGGGGCTGGCTACACCTTC. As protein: CASSGGAGYTF.

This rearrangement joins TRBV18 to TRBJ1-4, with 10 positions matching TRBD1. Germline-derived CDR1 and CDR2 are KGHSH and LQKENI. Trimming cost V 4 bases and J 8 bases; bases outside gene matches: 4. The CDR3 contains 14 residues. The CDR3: CASSLGQGEEKLFF. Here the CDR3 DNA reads TGTGCCAGCTCACTAGGACAGGGGGAAGAAAAACTGTTTTTT. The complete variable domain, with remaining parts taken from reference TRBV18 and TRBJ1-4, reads NAGVMQNPRHLVRRRGQEARLRCSPMKGHSHVYWYRQLPEEGLKFMVYLQKENIIDESGMPKERFSAEFPKEGPSILRIQQVVRGDSAAYFCASSLGQGEEKLFFGSGTQLSVL.

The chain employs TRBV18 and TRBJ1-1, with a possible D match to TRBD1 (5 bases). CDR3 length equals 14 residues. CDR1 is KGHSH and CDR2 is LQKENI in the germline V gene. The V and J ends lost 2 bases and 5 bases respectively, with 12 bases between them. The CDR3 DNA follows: TGTGCCAGCTCACCAGCTGGGGCTACTACTGAAGCTTTCTTT. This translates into CASSPAGATTEAFF.

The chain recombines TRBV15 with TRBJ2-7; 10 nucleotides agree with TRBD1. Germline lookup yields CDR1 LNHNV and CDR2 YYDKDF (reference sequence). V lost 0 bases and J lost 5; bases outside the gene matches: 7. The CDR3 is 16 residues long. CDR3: CATSRDKGTGAHEQYF. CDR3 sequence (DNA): TGTGCCACCAGCAGAGATAAAGGGACAGGGGCCCACGAGCAGTACTTC.

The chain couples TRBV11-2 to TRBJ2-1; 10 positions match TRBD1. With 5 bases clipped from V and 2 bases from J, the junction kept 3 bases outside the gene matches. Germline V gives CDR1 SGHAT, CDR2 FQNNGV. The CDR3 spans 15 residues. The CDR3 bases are TGTGCCAGCAGCATGGGGACAGGGGCCTACAATGAGCAGTTCTTC. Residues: CASSMGTGAYNEQFF.

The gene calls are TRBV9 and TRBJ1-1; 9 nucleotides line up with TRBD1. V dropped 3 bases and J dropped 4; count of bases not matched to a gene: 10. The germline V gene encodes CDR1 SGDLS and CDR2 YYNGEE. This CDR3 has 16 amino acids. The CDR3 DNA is TGTGCCAGCAGCGGAACCGGAGGACAGGGGAGCACTGAAGCTTTCTTT. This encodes CASSGTGGQGSTEAFF.

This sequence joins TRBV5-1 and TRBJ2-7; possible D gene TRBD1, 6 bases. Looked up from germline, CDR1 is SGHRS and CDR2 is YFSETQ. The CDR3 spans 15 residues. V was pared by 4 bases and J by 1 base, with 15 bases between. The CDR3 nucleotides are TGCGCCAGCAGCCTAAACTTCAGGGGTTCCTACGAGCAGTACTTC. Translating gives CASSLNFRGSYEQYF. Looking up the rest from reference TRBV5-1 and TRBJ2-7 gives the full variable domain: KAGVTQTPRYLIKTRGQQVTLSCSPISGHRSVSWYQQTPGQGLQFLFEYFSETQRNKGNFPGRFSGRQFSNSRSEMNVSTLELGDSALYLCASSLNFRGSYEQYFGPGTRLTVT.